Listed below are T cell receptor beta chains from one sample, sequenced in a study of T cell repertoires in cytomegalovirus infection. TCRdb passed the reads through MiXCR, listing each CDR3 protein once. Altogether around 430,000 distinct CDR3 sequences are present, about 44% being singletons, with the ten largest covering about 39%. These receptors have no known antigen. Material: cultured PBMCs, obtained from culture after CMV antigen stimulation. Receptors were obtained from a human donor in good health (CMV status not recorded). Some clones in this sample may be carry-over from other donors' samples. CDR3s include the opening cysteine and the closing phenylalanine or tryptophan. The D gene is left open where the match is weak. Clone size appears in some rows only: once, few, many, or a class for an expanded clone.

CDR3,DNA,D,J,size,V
CSVAQGVNEQYF,TGCAGCGTTGCTCAGGGGGTCAACGAGCAGTACTTC,TRBD1,TRBJ2-7,-,TRBV29-1
CASSIWTSGGADEQYF,TGTGCCAGCAGCATTTGGACTAGCGGGGGGGCCGACGAGCAGTACTTC,TRBD2,TRBJ2-7,many,TRBV7-2
CASSLGGLGYEQYF,TGTGCCAGCAGCTTGGGCGGCCTTGGATACGAGCAGTACTTC,-,TRBJ2-7,-,TRBV11-1
CASKGAPGANEKLFF,TGTGCCAGTAAGGGGGCCCCCGGGGCTAATGAAAAACTGTTTTTT,TRBD1,TRBJ1-4,-,TRBV19
CASSITWGGYTF,TGTGCCAGCAGTATAACCTGGGGTGGCTACACCTTC,-,TRBJ1-2,-,TRBV12-3/TRBV12-4
CAISDPLTGELFF,TGTGCCATCAGTGACCCCCTCACCGGGGAGCTGTTTTTT,-,TRBJ2-2,-,TRBV10-3
CASGRDRGDHEQYF,TGTGCCAGCGGCCGGGACAGGGGCGACCACGAGCAGTACTTC,TRBD1,TRBJ2-7,-,TRBV6-5
CSARGAASGEGDTQYF,TGCAGTGCTAGGGGGGCGGCTAGCGGGGAAGGAGATACGCAGTATTTT,TRBD2,TRBJ2-3,-,TRBV20-1
CASTIQWASGTIYNEQFF,TGTGCCAGCACCATCCAGTGGGCTAGCGGTACCATTTACAATGAGCAGTTCTTC,TRBD2,TRBJ2-1,-,TRBV5-6
CASSTVNSPLHF,TGTGCCAGCAGCACCGTTAATTCACCCCTCCACTTT,-,TRBJ1-6,-,TRBV6-6
CATKTGPAEAFF,TGTGCCACTAAAACAGGGCCGGCTGAAGCTTTCTTT,-,TRBJ1-1,-,TRBV10-3
CASSAGGGQYGYTF,TGTGCCAGCAGCGCTGGGGGAGGCCAATATGGCTACACCTTC,-,TRBJ1-2,-,TRBV5-4
CASSQEQGGFYEQYF,TGCGCCAGCAGCCAAGAACAGGGAGGTTTCTACGAGCAGTACTTC,-,TRBJ2-7,few,TRBV4-1
CASSYITGGEQYF,TGTGCCAGCAGTTACATTACAGGGGGTGAGCAGTACTTC,TRBD1,TRBJ2-7,-,TRBV7-2
CSARDGQGEAFF,TGCAGTGCTAGAGACGGGCAGGGAGAAGCTTTCTTT,-,TRBJ1-1,-,TRBV20-1
CASSLSWSQPQHF,TGTGCCAGCAGTTTGAGTTGGTCTCAACCCCAGCATTTT,-,TRBJ1-5,-,TRBV12-3/TRBV12-4
CASFRGSRDSARPYGYTF,TGTGCCAGCTTCCGCGGGAGCCGGGACAGCGCCCGACCTTATGGCTACACCTTC,TRBD1,TRBJ1-2,few,TRBV6-5
CASSLASGLLTGELFF,TGTGCCAGCAGCTTAGCGTCGGGACTGCTCACCGGGGAGCTGTTTTTT,-,TRBJ2-2,few,TRBV7-8
CASSSGGDNEQFF,TGTGCCAGCAGTAGCGGGGGGGACAATGAGCAGTTCTTC,TRBD2,TRBJ2-1,few,TRBV2
CATNRDIYNEQFF,TGTGCCACCAACCGGGACATCTACAATGAGCAGTTCTTC,-,TRBJ2-1,-,TRBV25-1
CASSPGQGAPNEKLFF,TGTGCCAGCTCACCGGGACAGGGGGCGCCTAATGAAAAACTGTTTTTT,TRBD1,TRBJ1-4,-,TRBV18
CASSAGLLNTEAFF,TGTGCCAGCAGTGCGGGACTTTTGAACACTGAAGCTTTCTTT,-,TRBJ1-1,-,TRBV2
CASSLADTEGQETQYF,TGTGCCAGCAGCTTAGCGGACACAGAGGGCCAAGAGACCCAGTACTTC,-,TRBJ2-5,few,TRBV7-2
CASSEQGLDGYTF,TGTGCCAGCAGTGAACAGGGATTGGATGGCTACACCTTC,-,TRBJ1-2,-,TRBV6-1
CASAPGLLSNQPQHF,TGTGCCAGCGCACCGGGACTGTTGAGCAATCAGCCCCAGCATTTT,-,TRBJ1-5,once,TRBV19
CASRGLGGAGQPQHF,TGTGCCAGCAGAGGGTTGGGGGGCGCCGGGCAGCCCCAGCATTTT,-,TRBJ1-5,-,TRBV27
CASRYRVEAFF,TGTGCCAGCAGGTACAGGGTTGAAGCTTTCTTT,-,TRBJ1-1,once,TRBV12-3/TRBV12-4
CASSQGTGIYEQYF,TGCGCCAGCAGCCAGGGGACAGGGATCTACGAGCAGTACTTC,TRBD1,TRBJ2-7,-,TRBV4-3
CASSLVLDGYTF,TGTGCCAGCAGCTTAGTGCTCGATGGCTACACCTTC,-,TRBJ1-2,-,TRBV7-9
CASSSRSYNEQFF,TGTGCCAGCAGCTCCCGGTCCTACAATGAGCAGTTCTTC,-,TRBJ2-1,few,TRBV7-6
CASSLRLAGAEQYF,TGTGCCAGCAGCTTACGGCTAGCGGGAGCCGAGCAGTACTTC,TRBD2,TRBJ2-7,many,TRBV7-2
CSVKTRLVRYNEQFF,TGCAGCGTGAAAACTAGGTTGGTGAGGTACAATGAGCAGTTCTTC,-,TRBJ2-1,-,TRBV29-1
CASSQGDRRNEKLFF,TGCGCCAGCAGCCAAGGCGACAGGCGGAATGAAAAACTGTTTTTT,-,TRBJ1-4,-,TRBV4-3
CASKRGSTDTQYF,TGTGCCAGCAAGCGGGGGAGCACAGATACGCAGTATTTT,TRBD2,TRBJ2-3,few,TRBV7-2
CSARDGQNYEQYF,TGCAGTGCTAGAGATGGACAGAACTACGAGCAGTACTTC,-,TRBJ2-7,-,TRBV20-1
CSADPWSRGRETQYF,TGCAGTGCTGACCCTTGGTCCCGAGGGCGGGAGACCCAGTACTTC,-,TRBJ2-5,-,TRBV20-1
CASSLEGPGKFF,TGTGCCAGCAGCTTAGAGGGGCCGGGGAAGTTCTTC,-,TRBJ2-1,few,TRBV7-2
CASSGQLGEAFF,TGTGCCAGCTCGGGTCAGTTGGGTGAAGCTTTCTTT,-,TRBJ1-1,-,TRBV27
CASGLGGAVNTEAFF,TGTGCCAGTGGGCTTGGGGGGGCTGTGAACACTGAAGCTTTCTTT,-,TRBJ1-1,-,TRBV7-8
CASSSLQGPYEQYF,TGTGCCAGCAGCTCGCTCCAGGGTCCCTACGAGCAGTACTTC,-,TRBJ2-7,-,TRBV7-2
CASSTQNPEQFF,TGTGCCAGCAGTACCCAGAATCCTGAGCAGTTCTTC,-,TRBJ2-1,-,TRBV6-2/TRBV6-3
CASSLDGRRTGELFF,TGTGCCAGCAGCTTAGACGGGAGACGGACCGGGGAGCTGTTTTTT,-,TRBJ2-2,-,TRBV5-4
CASRPGTGWDTEAFF,TGTGCCAGCAGGCCGGGAACAGGGTGGGACACTGAAGCTTTCTTT,-,TRBJ1-1,-,TRBV27
CASSIVGSGRGYEQFF,TGTGCCAGTAGTATAGTGGGTAGCGGGAGAGGGTATGAGCAGTTCTTC,TRBD2,TRBJ2-1,-,TRBV19
CASMAAYEQYF,TGTGCCAGCATGGCCGCCTACGAGCAGTACTTC,-,TRBJ2-7,-,TRBV6-8
CAISELPSTDTQYF,TGTGCCATCAGTGAGTTACCTTCCACAGATACGCAGTATTTT,-,TRBJ2-3,-,TRBV10-3
CASTRRSSSYEQYF,TGTGCCAGCACGCGGCGGAGTTCCTCCTACGAGCAGTACTTC,-,TRBJ2-7,-,TRBV28
CASSLGPVFYEQYF,TGTGCCAGCAGCTTAGGCCCAGTTTTCTACGAGCAGTACTTC,-,TRBJ2-7,-,TRBV7-2
CASSLTTGTGLGNTIYF,TGTGCCAGCAGTCTCACGACCGGGACAGGGCTTGGAAACACCATATATTTT,TRBD1,TRBJ1-3,few,TRBV28
CASSSKGWNYGYTF,TGTGCCAGCAGTTCCAAGGGGTGGAACTATGGCTACACCTTC,-,TRBJ1-2,-,TRBV27
CASSAGANYGYTF,TGTGCCAGCAGTGCAGGGGCGAACTATGGCTACACCTTC,-,TRBJ1-2,few,TRBV7-2
CASSPRYNSYEQYF,TGTGCCAGCAGCCCCCGATACAATTCCTACGAGCAGTACTTC,-,TRBJ2-7,few,TRBV7-9
CASSVGGARGETQYF,TGTGCCAGCAGCGTAGGAGGGGCGCGAGGAGAGACCCAGTACTTC,-,TRBJ2-5,few,TRBV9
CASGPKVGEKLFF,TGTGCCAGCGGTCCCAAAGTAGGCGAAAAACTGTTTTTT,-,TRBJ1-4,few,TRBV7-6